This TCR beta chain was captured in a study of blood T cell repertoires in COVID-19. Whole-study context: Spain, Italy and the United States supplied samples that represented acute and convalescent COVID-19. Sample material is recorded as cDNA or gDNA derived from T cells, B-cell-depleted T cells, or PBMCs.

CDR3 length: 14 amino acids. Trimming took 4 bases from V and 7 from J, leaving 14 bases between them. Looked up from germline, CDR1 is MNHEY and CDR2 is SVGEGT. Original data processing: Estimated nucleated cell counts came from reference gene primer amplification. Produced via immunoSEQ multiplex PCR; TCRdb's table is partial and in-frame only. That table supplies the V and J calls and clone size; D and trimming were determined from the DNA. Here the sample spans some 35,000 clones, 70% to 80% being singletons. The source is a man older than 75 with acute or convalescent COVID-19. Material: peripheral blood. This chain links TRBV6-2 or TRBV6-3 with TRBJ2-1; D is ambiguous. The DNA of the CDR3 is TGTGCCAGCAGTTCCCACATCGACTTGAATGAGCAGTTCTTC. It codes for CASSSHIDLNEQFF.